In this sample, the clone carrying this TCR beta chain turned up a few times. The ends lost 4 bases at V and 4 bases at J; junction bases unmatched: 8. CDR1 SGDLS and CDR2 YYNGEE come from the germline V gene. The CDR3 runs 15 residues. This entry comes from a study of identical twins. MiXCR, run by TCRdb on the 5' RACE reads, gives a single entry per CDR3 protein. The repertoire holds approximately 230,000 distinct CDR3 sequences, with over 5.5% as singletons. Another study also made use of these data, one on T cells expressing NK-cell markers.

The material sequenced was CD8+ T cells sorted from blood. The source of this sequence is a woman under 30 in good health. J is TRBJ2-1 and V is TRBV9; 7 bases fit TRBD1. CDR3 loop: CASSPGGTAYNEQFF. The DNA of the CDR3 is TGTGCCAGCAGCCCAGGTGGGACAGCGTACAATGAGCAGTTCTTC.